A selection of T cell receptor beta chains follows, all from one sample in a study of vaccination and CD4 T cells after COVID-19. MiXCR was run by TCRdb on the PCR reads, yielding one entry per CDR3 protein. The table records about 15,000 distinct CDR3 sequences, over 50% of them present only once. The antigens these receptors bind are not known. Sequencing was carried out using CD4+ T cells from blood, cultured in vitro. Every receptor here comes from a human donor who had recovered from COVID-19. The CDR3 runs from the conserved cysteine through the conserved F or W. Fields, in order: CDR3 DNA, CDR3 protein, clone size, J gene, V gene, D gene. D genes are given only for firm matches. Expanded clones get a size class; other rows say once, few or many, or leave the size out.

TGTGCCAGCAGGGACAGGGGGCGAGGCACTGAAGCTTTCTTT	CASRDRGRGTEAFF	-	TRBJ1-1	TRBV28	TRBD1
TGTGCCAGCAGTTACGGGGGGAGGACTGAAGCTTTCTTT	CASSYGGRTEAFF	few	TRBJ1-1	TRBV6-2/TRBV6-3	-
TGTGCCTGGAGTTCCCATACGGCCACCGGGGAGCTGTTTTTT	CAWSSHTATGELFF	-	TRBJ2-2	TRBV30	-
TGTGCCAGCAGTTTTAGCGGGGGACCCTACGAGCAGTACTTC	CASSFSGGPYEQYF	-	TRBJ2-7	TRBV27	TRBD2
TGTGCCAGCAGCTCCGAAGGAGGTTCTAACCAGCCCCAGCATTTT	CASSSEGGSNQPQHF	-	TRBJ1-5	TRBV7-2	-
TGTGCCAGCAAGTTATCGGGAAGCAATCAGCCCCAGCATTTT	CASKLSGSNQPQHF	-	TRBJ1-5	TRBV2	-
TGTGCCGAGGGACTAGCGGGGGTAGCGGAGACCCAGTACTTC	CAEGLAGVAETQYF	-	TRBJ2-5	TRBV30	TRBD2
TGTGCCAGCAGTCGAAATAGCAATCAGCCCCAGCATTTT	CASSRNSNQPQHF	-	TRBJ1-5	TRBV2	-
TGTGCCACCGGCAGAGGACAGGGGAGCACTGAAGCTTTCTTT	CATGRGQGSTEAFF	-	TRBJ1-1	TRBV15	TRBD1
TGTGCCAGCACCCAATCTGACACCCGAAGCGCTTTCTTT	CASTQSDTRSAFF	few	TRBJ1-1	TRBV28	-
TGTGCCAGCAGCCCCGGACTAGCGGAAGAGACCCAGTACTTC	CASSPGLAEETQYF	few	TRBJ2-5	TRBV7-2	TRBD2
TGTGCCAGCAGTTTAAACGGACGGGTTAATGAAAAACTGTTTTTT	CASSLNGRVNEKLFF	-	TRBJ1-4	TRBV27	-
TGTGCCAGCAGTTACTCGCTCAGGGAAGGCACAGATACGCAGTATTTT	CASSYSLREGTDTQYF	-	TRBJ2-3	TRBV6-2/TRBV6-3	-
TGCGCCAGCAGTGTGACTCCGAACACTGAAGCTTTCTTT	CASSVTPNTEAFF	-	TRBJ1-1	TRBV10-2	-
TGTGCCAGCACTTTTACAGGGGACTATGGCTACACCTTC	CASTFTGDYGYTF	once	TRBJ1-2	TRBV2	TRBD1
TGCAGTGCTATCGGCACTGGGGGGTCAATCTATGGCTACACCTTC	CSAIGTGGSIYGYTF	few	TRBJ1-2	TRBV20-1	-
TGTGCCAGCAGCTTAGGGCAGGGGGCGACCGGGGAGCTGTTTTTT	CASSLGQGATGELFF	-	TRBJ2-2	TRBV7-2	TRBD1
TGTGCCAGCAGCTTGGTCGGGGGCAACACCGGGGAGCTGTTTTTT	CASSLVGGNTGELFF	-	TRBJ2-2	TRBV5-4	-
TGCGCCAGCAGTGATATGTTTTCGAACACCGGGGAGCTGTTTTTT	CASSDMFSNTGELFF	few	TRBJ2-2	TRBV10-1	-
TGTGCCAGCAGTGGCCCCGACAGCTACAGTTCACCCCTCCACTTT	CASSGPDSYSSPLHF	-	TRBJ1-6	TRBV6-1	-
TGTGCCAGCAGTGTTAACAATGAGCAGTTCTTC	CASSVNNEQFF	once	TRBJ2-1	TRBV2	-
TGTGCCAGTAGTATGAAGGGTGACACTGAAGCTTTCTTT	CASSMKGDTEAFF	-	TRBJ1-1	TRBV19	-
TGCAGTGCTCGGACAGGGTGGAATTCACCCCTCCACTTT	CSARTGWNSPLHF	-	TRBJ1-6	TRBV20-1	TRBD1
TGTGCCAGCAGCTTGGGCCCGGTCTCCTCGTGGGCCGGGGAGCTGTTTTTT	CASSLGPVSSWAGELFF	-	TRBJ2-2	TRBV7-2	-
TGTGCCAGCACGCAGGGAGTCAACGAGCAGTACTTC	CASTQGVNEQYF	few	TRBJ2-7	TRBV2	-
TGTGCCAGCAGCACCCCGACGAGGAGCTCCTACAATGAGCAGTTCTTC	CASSTPTRSSYNEQFF	-	TRBJ2-1	TRBV7-8	-
TGTGCCAGCACCGCCCCCGGACGACAGCAGTACTTC	CASTAPGRQQYF	-	TRBJ2-7	TRBV7-2	-
TGTGCCAGCAGCCCCGGTCGCGGAGCTAGCACAGATACGCAGTATTTT	CASSPGRGASTDTQYF	once	TRBJ2-3	TRBV5-4	-
TGTGCCACCGCCTTTATGCAGACCCAAGAGACCCAGTACTTC	CATAFMQTQETQYF	few	TRBJ2-5	TRBV6-1	-
TGCGCCAGCAGAATTCAGGGGAGAACTTTCTTT	CASRIQGRTFF	once	TRBJ1-1	TRBV5-1	-
TGTGCCAGCAGCTTAGACGGGGGCTCCTACGAGCAGTACTTC	CASSLDGGSYEQYF	-	TRBJ2-7	TRBV7-8	-
TGTGCCAGCAGAGAAAACGGACAGGGGAGGGAAAAACTGTTTTTT	CASRENGQGREKLFF	-	TRBJ1-4	TRBV27	TRBD1
TGTGCCAGCAGCTTAGACAGTCAAGAGACCCAGTACTTC	CASSLDSQETQYF	-	TRBJ2-5	TRBV7-2	-
TGTGCCAGCAGAACCACACAGGGTGCTGAAGCTTTCTTT	CASRTTQGAEAFF	-	TRBJ1-1	TRBV6-1	-
TGTGCCAGCAGCTTCTTGGGGTCGGGGAACACTGAAGCTTTCTTT	CASSFLGSGNTEAFF	-	TRBJ1-1	TRBV5-6	-
TGTGCCAGCAAGCACGGGGACCGATCGGGTCAGCCCCAGCATTTT	CASKHGDRSGQPQHF	once	TRBJ1-5	TRBV28	-
TGTGCCTGGAGTGACGGGAGGGCCCGAGATACGCAGTATTTT	CAWSDGRARDTQYF	-	TRBJ2-3	TRBV30	TRBD2
TGTGCCAGCAGCTTCTCCTCCGACGAGCAGTACTTC	CASSFSSDEQYF	-	TRBJ2-7	TRBV7-2	-
TGTGCCACCCTGGAGGGGGGGGCCGATACGCAGTATTTT	CATLEGGADTQYF	-	TRBJ2-3	TRBV10-3	-
TGTGTCAGTAGTCTCGACAGAGGGTCCACTGAAGCTTTCTTT	CVSSLDRGSTEAFF	-	TRBJ1-1	TRBV19	-
TGTGCCAGCAGTGTAGACAGGGATTATGGCTACACCTTC	CASSVDRDYGYTF	-	TRBJ1-2	TRBV2	TRBD1
TGTGCTAGTGGTAGTTCAAGGGAGACTGAAGCTTTCTTT	CASGSSRETEAFF	-	TRBJ1-1	TRBV12-5	-
TGTGCCAGCAGACGACACCGGGACACCTACGAGCAGTACTTC	CASRRHRDTYEQYF	-	TRBJ2-7	TRBV6-2/TRBV6-3	-
TGTGCCAGCAGACCTACAGGGGGCTTTGGAAACACCATATATTTT	CASRPTGGFGNTIYF	-	TRBJ1-3	TRBV12-3/TRBV12-4	TRBD1
TGTGCCAGCAGTCAAATAGGACAGGGCTGGTCCTTATCCTATACGCAGTATTTT	CASSQIGQGWSLSYTQYF	-	TRBJ2-3	TRBV12-3/TRBV12-4	TRBD1
TGTGCCACCAGCACTGGACTATCTTCCTCCTACAATGAGCAGTTCTTC	CATSTGLSSSYNEQFF	-	TRBJ2-1	TRBV15	-
TGTGCCAGCAGCTTAACAGGCCCCGGGACTAGCGGGATGGGCTTAGTGCAGTACTTC	CASSLTGPGTSGMGLVQYF	-	TRBJ2-7	TRBV7-9	TRBD2
TGTGCCAGCAGTTTTCAGGGACCGTATGGCTACACCTTC	CASSFQGPYGYTF	-	TRBJ1-2	TRBV12-3/TRBV12-4	-
TGTGCCAGCAGCTCCCACACCCTGAACACTGAAGCTTTCTTT	CASSSHTLNTEAFF	once	TRBJ1-1	TRBV6-1	-
TGTGCCTGGAGTCTGGAGGGGGCGCGCGCGGGTGGCTACACCTTC	CAWSLEGARAGGYTF	few	TRBJ1-2	TRBV30	TRBD1